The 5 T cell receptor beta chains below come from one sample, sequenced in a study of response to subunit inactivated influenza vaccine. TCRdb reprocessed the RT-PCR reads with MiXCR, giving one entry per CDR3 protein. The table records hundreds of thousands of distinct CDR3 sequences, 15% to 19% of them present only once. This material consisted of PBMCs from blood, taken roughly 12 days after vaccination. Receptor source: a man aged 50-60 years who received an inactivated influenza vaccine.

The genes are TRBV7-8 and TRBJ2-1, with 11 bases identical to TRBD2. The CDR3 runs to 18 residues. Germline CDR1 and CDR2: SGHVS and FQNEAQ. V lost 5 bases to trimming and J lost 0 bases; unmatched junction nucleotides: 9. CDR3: CASSVRLAGISSYNEQFF. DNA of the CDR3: TGTGCCAGCAGCGTAAGACTAGCGGGGATAAGCTCCTACAATGAGCAGTTCTTC.

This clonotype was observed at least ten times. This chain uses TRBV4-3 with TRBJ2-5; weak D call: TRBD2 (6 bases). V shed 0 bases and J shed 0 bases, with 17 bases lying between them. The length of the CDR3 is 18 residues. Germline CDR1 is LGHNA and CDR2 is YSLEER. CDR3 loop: CASSQEGIGGFYQETQYF. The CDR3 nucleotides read TGCGCCAGCAGCCAAGAAGGGATCGGGGGATTCTACCAAGAGACCCAGTACTTC.

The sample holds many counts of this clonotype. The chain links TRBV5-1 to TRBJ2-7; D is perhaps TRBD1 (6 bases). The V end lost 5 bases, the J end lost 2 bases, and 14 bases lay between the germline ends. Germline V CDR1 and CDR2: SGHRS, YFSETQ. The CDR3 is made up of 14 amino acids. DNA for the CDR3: TGCGCCAGCAGTCAGGCCGGGACACCCTACGAGCAGTACTTC. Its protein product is CASSQAGTPYEQYF. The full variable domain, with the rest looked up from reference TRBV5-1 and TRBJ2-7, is KAGVTQTPRYLIKTRGQQVTLSCSPISGHRSVSWYQQTPGQGLQFLFEYFSETQRNKGNFPGRFSGRQFSNSRSEMNVSTLELGDSALYLCASSQAGTPYEQYFGPGTRLTVT.

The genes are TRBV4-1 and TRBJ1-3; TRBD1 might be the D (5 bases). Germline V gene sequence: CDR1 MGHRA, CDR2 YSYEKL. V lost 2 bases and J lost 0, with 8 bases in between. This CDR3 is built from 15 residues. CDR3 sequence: CASSQYDSSGNTIYF. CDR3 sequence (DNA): TGCGCCAGCAGCCAATACGACAGCTCTGGAAACACCATATATTTT.

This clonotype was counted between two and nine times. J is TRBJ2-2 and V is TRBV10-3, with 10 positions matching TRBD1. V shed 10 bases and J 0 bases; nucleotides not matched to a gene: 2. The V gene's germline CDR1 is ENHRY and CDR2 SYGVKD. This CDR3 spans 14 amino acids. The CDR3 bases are TGTGCCACGGACAGGGGGACGAACACCGGGGAGCTGTTTTTT. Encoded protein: CATDRGTNTGELFF.